These T cell receptor beta chains were read from a single sample in a study of T cell repertoires in cytomegalovirus infection. TCRdb re-called the reads through MiXCR, storing one row per CDR3 protein. Among some 680,000 distinct CDR3 sequences listed, 35% to 45% were seen once. The sequencing input was PBMCs. The receptors derive from a human donor in good health (CMV status not recorded). Some clones in this sample may be carry-over from other donors' samples. Each CDR3 is given with its conserved first and last residue. The D gene is left open where the match is weak. For some rows the clone size is stated as once, few or many, or as a class when expanded; others skip it.

V	D	size	J	DNA	CDR3
TRBV7-2	-	many	TRBJ2-2	TGTGCCAGCAGCAAAGAAGGACTTAACACCGGGGAGCTGTTTTTT	CASSKEGLNTGELFF
TRBV6-1	-	many	TRBJ1-2	TGTGCCAGCAGTTATACCCGGGAAGAAAGCCAATATGGCTACACCTTC	CASSYTREESQYGYTF
TRBV20-1	-	once	TRBJ2-7	TGCAGTGCTCCCCACCGGGACCTTTTCTACGAGCAGTACTTC	CSAPHRDLFYEQYF
TRBV2	-	few	TRBJ1-5	TGTGCCAGCAGTGAGGAAACCGGGGGCAATCAGCCCCAGCATTTT	CASSEETGGNQPQHF
TRBV6-5	-	-	TRBJ2-3	TGTGCCAGCAGTTACTCGATGGTAGCGGCTAGCACAGATACGCAGTATTTT	CASSYSMVAASTDTQYF
TRBV6-1	TRBD1	few	TRBJ1-5	TGTGCCAGCAGTGAATTTGACAGGGATGGCAATCAGCCCCAGCATTTT	CASSEFDRDGNQPQHF
TRBV19	-	few	TRBJ2-5	TGTGCCAGTACCCGGACGGCGCAAGAGACCCAGTACTTC	CASTRTAQETQYF
TRBV6-4	-	-	TRBJ2-2	TGTGCCAGCAGTGACGACGTGGCGTCCGGGGAGCTGTTTTTT	CASSDDVASGELFF
TRBV19	TRBD1	-	TRBJ1-5	TGTGCCAGTAGTATAAATCACAGGGGTAATCAGCCCCAGCATTTT	CASSINHRGNQPQHF
TRBV7-8	-	few	TRBJ2-6	TGTGCCAGCAGCGTGTACAGGGAGCCCCTCTCTGGGGCCAACGTCCTGACTTTC	CASSVYREPLSGANVLTF
TRBV11-2	-	-	TRBJ2-6	TGTGCCAGCAGCGCTACCTCGTTTTCTGGGGCCAACGTCCTGACTTTC	CASSATSFSGANVLTF
TRBV6-5	TRBD2	-	TRBJ2-7	TGTGCCAGCAGTTACGTCCTAGCGGGAGTCCCCTACGAGCACTACTTC	CASSYVLAGVPYEHYF
TRBV4-1	-	few	TRBJ1-3	TGCGCCAGCAGCCAAGCTACCGGGGGAGACACCATATATTTT	CASSQATGGDTIYF
TRBV4-1	TRBD2	-	TRBJ2-5	TGCGCCAGCAGCACGTTGGGAGTCGTGCGGGAGGTCCAAGAGACCCAGTACTTC	CASSTLGVVREVQETQYF
TRBV5-4	TRBD1	few	TRBJ2-1	TGTGCCAGCAGCTTGGCCCCGACAGGGGGTCATGAGCAGTTCTTC	CASSLAPTGGHEQFF
TRBV24-1	-	-	TRBJ2-2	TGTGCCACCCGAGCAGGGGGGGTGAGCACCGGGGAGCTGTTTTTT	CATRAGGVSTGELFF
TRBV29-1	TRBD2	-	TRBJ2-1	TGCAGCTATCCGGGACTAAGGAAGAATGAGCAGTTCTTC	CSYPGLRKNEQFF
TRBV12-3/TRBV12-4	TRBD2	-	TRBJ2-2	TGTGCCAGCAGGCGCCGACTAGCGGGGGGGCGATGGACCGGGGAGCTGTTTTTT	CASRRRLAGGRWTGELFF
TRBV9	-	few	TRBJ2-3	TGTGCCAGCAGCGTAGTGGGTTGGAGCACAGATACGCAGTATTTT	CASSVVGWSTDTQYF
TRBV7-2	-	-	TRBJ2-1	TGTGCCAGCAGCCTTCTCCGCGGATACAATGAGCAGTTCTTC	CASSLLRGYNEQFF
TRBV20-1	-	-	TRBJ1-1	TGCAGTGCTCCCCTCCAGGCCAACACTGAAGCTTTCTTT	CSAPLQANTEAFF
TRBV15	-	-	TRBJ2-7	TGTGCCACCAGCAGGGACAGAACCGAGCTGTACTTC	CATSRDRTELYF
TRBV19	TRBD2	few	TRBJ2-1	TGTGGGACTAGCGGCTACAATGAGCAGTTCTTC	CGTSGYNEQFF
TRBV25-1	TRBD2	-	TRBJ2-5	TGTGCCAGCAGTGAGTTTAGCGGGAACGGTGAGACCCAGTACTTC	CASSEFSGNGETQYF